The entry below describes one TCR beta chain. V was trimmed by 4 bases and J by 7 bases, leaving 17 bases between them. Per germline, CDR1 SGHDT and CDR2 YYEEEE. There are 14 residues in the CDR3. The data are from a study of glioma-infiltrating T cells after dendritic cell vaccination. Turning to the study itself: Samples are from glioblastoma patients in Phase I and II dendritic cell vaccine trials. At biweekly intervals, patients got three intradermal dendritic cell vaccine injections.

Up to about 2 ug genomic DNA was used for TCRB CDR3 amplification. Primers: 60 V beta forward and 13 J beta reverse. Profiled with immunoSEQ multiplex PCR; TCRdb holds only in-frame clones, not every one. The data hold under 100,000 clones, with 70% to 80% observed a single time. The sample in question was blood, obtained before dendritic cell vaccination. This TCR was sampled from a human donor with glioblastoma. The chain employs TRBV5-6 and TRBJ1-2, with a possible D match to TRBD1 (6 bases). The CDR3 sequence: CASSLVGGRSGYTF. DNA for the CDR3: TGTGCCAGCAGCCTGGTGGGGGGGCGGAGTGGCTACACCTTC. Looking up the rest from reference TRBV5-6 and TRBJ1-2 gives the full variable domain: DAGVTQSPTHLIKTRGQQVTLRCSPKSGHDTVSWYQQALGQGPQFIFQYYEEEERQRGNFPDRFSGHQFPNYSSELNVNALLLGDSALYLCASSLVGGRSGYTFGSGTRLTVV.